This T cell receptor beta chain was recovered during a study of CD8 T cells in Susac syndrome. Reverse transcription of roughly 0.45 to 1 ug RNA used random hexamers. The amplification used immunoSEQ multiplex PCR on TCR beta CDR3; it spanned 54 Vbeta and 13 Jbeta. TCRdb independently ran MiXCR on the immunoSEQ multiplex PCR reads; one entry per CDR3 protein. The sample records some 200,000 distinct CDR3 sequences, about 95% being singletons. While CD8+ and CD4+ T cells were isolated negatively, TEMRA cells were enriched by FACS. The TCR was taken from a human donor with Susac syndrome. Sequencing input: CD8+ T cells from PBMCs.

CDR3 nucleotide sequence: TGTGCCAGCAGCTCTGCGGGACAGCCAACTAGCTATGGCTACACCTTC. This codes for CASSSAGQPTSYGYTF. The V call is TRBV7-9, the J call TRBJ1-2, with 7 bases lining up with TRBD1. Germline CDR1 and CDR2: SEHNR and FQNEAQ (reference sequence). The CDR3 sequence is 16 residues long. J was trimmed by 4 bases and V by 4 bases; bases with no gene match: 12.